One and the same sample provided the 10 T cell receptor beta chains below, sequenced in a study of cytomegalovirus exposure and HLA in healthy donors (dated by TCRdb to the late 2010s). Library preparation used the immunoSEQ multiplex PCR assay. A mixture of 60 forward primers for TCR Vbeta segments and 13 reverse primers for TCR Jbeta segments was used in the multiplex PCR. TCRdb carries this immuneACCESS record with in-frame sequences only. Its versions omit some clonotypes, under half of them owing to an unresolved V gene in the studies checked, with the rest unexplained. The table of this sample itemizes about 150,000 clones. The top ten clonotypes cover 1.5% to 2% of the sample. Sequencing input: PBMCs. These receptor sequences come from a woman between 50 and 59 years old in good health and CMV-seronegative.

The rearrangement uses TRBV19 and TRBJ1-1; D is unresolved. Germline V lookup: CDR1 LNHDA, CDR2 SQIVND (reference sequence). This CDR3 has 14 amino acids. V lost 2 bases to trimming and J lost 1 base, with 8 bases between them. CDR3 sequence (DNA): TGTGCCAGTAGTATAAGGGCGGGGAACACTGAAGCTTTCTTT. This sequence encodes CASSIRAGNTEAFF.

The chain recombines TRBV7-3 with TRBJ2-5; 10 bases map to TRBD2. V was clipped by 2 bases and J by 4 bases; unmatched bases: 10. Per germline, CDR1 SGHTA and CDR2 FQGTGA. This CDR3 spans 17 amino acids. The CDR3 spells CASSLGLAGARGETQYF. CDR3 in DNA: TGTGCCAGCAGCTTAGGCCTAGCGGGGGCCCGGGGAGAGACCCAGTACTTC.

The chain joins TRBV7-2 to TRBJ2-7; 7 bases fit TRBD2. CDR3 size: 13 residues. CDR1 is SGHTA and CDR2 is FQGNSA in the germline V gene. J gave up 9 bases and V 0 bases, and 5 bases lay outside the gene matches. CDR3 nucleotide sequence: TGTGCCAGCAGCTTAGCGGGTTCGGGGGGGCAGTACTTC. The encoded protein is CASSLAGSGGQYF.

V gene TRBV10-3 combines with J gene TRBJ2-3; 11 nucleotides match TRBD2. Germline CDR1 reads ENHRY; CDR2 reads SYGVKD. Trimming removed 3 bases from V and 2 bases from J; junction bases left unmatched: 16. The CDR3 is made up of 20 amino acids. In nucleotides, the CDR3 is TGTGCCATCAGTGAAAGGGCGACTAGCGGGATAGATGTGAACACAGATACGCAGTATTTT. It encodes CAISERATSGIDVNTDTQYF.

The chain combines TRBV30 with TRBJ1-4; the D is unclear. Germline V gives CDR1 GTSNPN, CDR2 SVGIG (reference sequence). This CDR3 contains 12 residues. V shed 0 bases and J shed 6 bases, with 5 bases lying between them. CDR3 residues: CAWSVLDEKLFF. The CDR3 coding sequence is TGTGCCTGGAGTGTACTGGATGAAAAACTGTTTTTT.

The chain couples TRBV9 to TRBJ1-1, with D unresolved. V lost 3 bases to trimming and J lost 5 bases, with 20 bases between them. The CDR3 covers 16 residues. CDR1 is SGDLS and CDR2 is YYNGEE in the germline V gene. In DNA form, the CDR3 reads TGTGCCAGCAGCGCTTACCTTTTAGACACGAGAACTGAAGCTTTCTTT. Protein: CASSAYLLDTRTEAFF.

The CDR3 protein is CASSASRTGSITDTQYF. CDR3 nucleotide sequence: TGTGCCAGCAGTGCTTCGCGGACAGGGAGTATCACAGATACGCAGTATTTT. The genes are TRBV6-1 and TRBJ2-3, with 8 nucleotides matching TRBD1. The V and J ends lost 4 bases and 2 bases, in that order; junction bases with no gene match: 11. Germline loops: CDR1 MNHNS, CDR2 SASEGT. This CDR3 is 17 amino acids long.

The chain recombines TRBV29-1 with TRBJ2-7, with a tentative D call TRBD2 (5 bases). V was cut by 1 base and J by 3 bases, with 16 bases left in between. The V gene's germline CDR1 is SQVTM and CDR2 ANQGSEA. The length of the CDR3 is 15 residues. The CDR3 protein is CSVEGREGSSYEQYF. The CDR3 nucleotides are TGCAGCGTTGAAGGACGAGAGGGAAGCAGCTACGAGCAGTACTTC.

This chain links TRBV7-9 with TRBJ1-4; D uncertain. The germline V gene encodes CDR1 SEHNR and CDR2 FQNEAQ (reference sequence). This CDR3 is built from 14 residues. The V end was cut by 0 bases, the J end by 3 bases, with 5 bases between. CDR3 protein: CASSLADSNEKLFF. The CDR3 DNA reads TGTGCCAGCAGCTTAGCGGACTCTAATGAAAAACTGTTTTTT.

V usage is TRBV28 and J usage is TRBJ1-3, with 9 nucleotides matching TRBD1. V lost 2 bases and J lost 2; bases outside the gene matches: 1. The germline CDR1 and CDR2 sequences are MDHEN and SYDVKM. This CDR3 is 15 amino acids long. This chain's CDR3 is CASSLRQGAGNTIYF. The CDR3 region has the DNA TGTGCCAGCAGTTTAAGACAGGGGGCTGGAAACACCATATATTTT.